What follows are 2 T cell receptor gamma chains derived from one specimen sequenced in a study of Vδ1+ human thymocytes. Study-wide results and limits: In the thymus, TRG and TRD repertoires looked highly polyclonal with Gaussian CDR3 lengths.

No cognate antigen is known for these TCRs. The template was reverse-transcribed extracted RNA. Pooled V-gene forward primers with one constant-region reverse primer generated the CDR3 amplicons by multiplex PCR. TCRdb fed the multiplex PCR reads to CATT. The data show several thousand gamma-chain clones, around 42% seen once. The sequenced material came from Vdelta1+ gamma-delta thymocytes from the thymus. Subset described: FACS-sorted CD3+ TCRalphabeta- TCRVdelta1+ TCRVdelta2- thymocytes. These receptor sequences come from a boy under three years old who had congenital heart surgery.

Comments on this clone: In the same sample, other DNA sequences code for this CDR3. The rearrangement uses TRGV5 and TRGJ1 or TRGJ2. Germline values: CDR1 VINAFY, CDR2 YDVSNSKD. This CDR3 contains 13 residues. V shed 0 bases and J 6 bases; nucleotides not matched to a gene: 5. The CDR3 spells CATWDRLGYKKLF. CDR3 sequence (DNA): TGTGCCACCTGGGACAGGCTCGGTTATAAGAAACTCTTT.

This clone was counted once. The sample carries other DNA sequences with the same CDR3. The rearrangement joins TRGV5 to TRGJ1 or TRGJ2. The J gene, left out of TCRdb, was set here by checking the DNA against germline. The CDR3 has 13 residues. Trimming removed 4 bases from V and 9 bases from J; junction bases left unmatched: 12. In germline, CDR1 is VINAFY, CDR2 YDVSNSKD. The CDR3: CATWDTGRFKKLF. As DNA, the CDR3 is TGTGCCACCTGGGATACCGGCAGGTTTAAGAAACTCTTT.